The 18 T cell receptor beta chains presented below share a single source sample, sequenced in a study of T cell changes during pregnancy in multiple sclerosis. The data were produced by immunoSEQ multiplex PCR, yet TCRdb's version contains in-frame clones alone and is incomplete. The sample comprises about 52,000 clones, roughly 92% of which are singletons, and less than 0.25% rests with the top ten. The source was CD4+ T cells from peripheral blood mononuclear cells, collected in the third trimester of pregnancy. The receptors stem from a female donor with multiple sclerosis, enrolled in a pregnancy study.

CDR3 DNA sequence: TGCGCCACCCAGGGGGACTACAATGAGCAGTTCTTC. Translating it yields CATQGDYNEQFF. The rearrangement uses TRBV5-1 and TRBJ2-1, with TRBD1 matching 7 bases. This CDR3 region has 12 residues. J was trimmed by 3 bases and V by 9 bases; bases with no gene match: 3. The germline CDR1 and CDR2 sequences are SGHRS and YFSETQ.

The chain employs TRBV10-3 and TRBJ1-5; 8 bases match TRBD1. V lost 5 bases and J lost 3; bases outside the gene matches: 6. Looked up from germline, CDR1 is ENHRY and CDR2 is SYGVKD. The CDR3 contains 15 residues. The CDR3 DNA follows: TGTGCCATCAGTCCCGGGACAGGAAACAATCAGCCCCAGCATTTT. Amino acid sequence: CAISPGTGNNQPQHF.

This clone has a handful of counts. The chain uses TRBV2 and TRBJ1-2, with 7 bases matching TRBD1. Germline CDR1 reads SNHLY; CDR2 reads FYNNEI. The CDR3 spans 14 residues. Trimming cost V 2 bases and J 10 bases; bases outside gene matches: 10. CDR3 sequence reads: CASSEHGTALVYTF. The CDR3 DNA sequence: TGTGCCAGCAGTGAACACGGGACAGCATTGGTCTACACCTTC.

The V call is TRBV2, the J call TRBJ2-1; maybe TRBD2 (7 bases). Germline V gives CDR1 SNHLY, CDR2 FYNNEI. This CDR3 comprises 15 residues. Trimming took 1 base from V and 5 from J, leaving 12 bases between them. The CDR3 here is CASSEVGGPNNEQFF. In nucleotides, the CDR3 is TGTGCCAGCAGTGAAGTCGGGGGGCCAAACAATGAGCAGTTCTTC.

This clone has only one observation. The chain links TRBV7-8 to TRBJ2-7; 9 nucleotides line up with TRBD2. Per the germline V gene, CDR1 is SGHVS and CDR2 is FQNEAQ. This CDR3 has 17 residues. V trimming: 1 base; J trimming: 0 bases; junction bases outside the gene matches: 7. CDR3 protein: CASSLGIAGALSYEQYF. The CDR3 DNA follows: TGTGCCAGCAGCTTAGGGATAGCGGGGGCACTCTCCTACGAGCAGTACTTC.

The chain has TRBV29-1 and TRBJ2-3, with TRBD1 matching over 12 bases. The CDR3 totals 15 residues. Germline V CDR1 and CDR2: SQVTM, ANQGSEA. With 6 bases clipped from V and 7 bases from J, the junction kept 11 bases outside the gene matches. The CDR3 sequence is CSVSPPGQGAYTQYF. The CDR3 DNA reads TGCAGCGTCAGCCCCCCGGGACAGGGGGCTTATACGCAGTATTTT.

The CDR3 sequence: CASMSSPIAYEQYF. CDR3 coding DNA: TGTGCCAGCATGTCATCTCCTATCGCCTACGAGCAGTACTTC. V is TRBV2 and J is TRBJ2-7, with D unresolved. Per germline, CDR1 SNHLY and CDR2 FYNNEI. V dropped 7 bases and J dropped 2 bases, with 15 bases sitting between them. The CDR3 runs to 14 residues.

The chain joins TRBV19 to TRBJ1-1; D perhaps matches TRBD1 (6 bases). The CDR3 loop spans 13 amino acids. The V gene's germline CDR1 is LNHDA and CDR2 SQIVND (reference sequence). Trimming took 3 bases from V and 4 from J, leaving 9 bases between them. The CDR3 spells CASSMQGGTEAFF. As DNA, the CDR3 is TGTGCCAGTAGTATGCAAGGGGGCACTGAAGCTTTCTTT.

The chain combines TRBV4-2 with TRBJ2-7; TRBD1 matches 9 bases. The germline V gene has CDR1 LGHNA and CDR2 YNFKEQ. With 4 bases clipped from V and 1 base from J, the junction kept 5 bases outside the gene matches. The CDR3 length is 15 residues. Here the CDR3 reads CASSLVDRGSYEQYF. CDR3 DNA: TGTGCCAGCAGCCTAGTCGACAGGGGGTCCTACGAGCAGTACTTC.

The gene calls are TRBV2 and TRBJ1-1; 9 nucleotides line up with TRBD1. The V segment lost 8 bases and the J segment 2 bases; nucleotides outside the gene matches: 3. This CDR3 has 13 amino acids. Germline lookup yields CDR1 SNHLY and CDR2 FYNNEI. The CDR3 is CASSGQGNTEAFF. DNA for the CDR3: TGTGCCAGCTCGGGACAGGGCAACACTGAAGCTTTCTTT.

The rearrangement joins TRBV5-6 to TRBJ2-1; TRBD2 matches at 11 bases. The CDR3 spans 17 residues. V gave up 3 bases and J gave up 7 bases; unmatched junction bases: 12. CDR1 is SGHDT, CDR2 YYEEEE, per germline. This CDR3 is CASSSSIAGGPWNEQFF. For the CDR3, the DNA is TGTGCCAGCAGCTCATCCATAGCGGGAGGGCCGTGGAATGAGCAGTTCTTC.

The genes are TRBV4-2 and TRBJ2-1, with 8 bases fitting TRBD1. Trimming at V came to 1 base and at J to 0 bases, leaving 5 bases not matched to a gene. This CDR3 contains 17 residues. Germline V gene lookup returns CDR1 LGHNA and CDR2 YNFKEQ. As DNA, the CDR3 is TGTGCCAGCAGCCAAGTAACCACAGGGGGCTCCTACAATGAGCAGTTCTTC. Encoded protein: CASSQVTTGGSYNEQFF.

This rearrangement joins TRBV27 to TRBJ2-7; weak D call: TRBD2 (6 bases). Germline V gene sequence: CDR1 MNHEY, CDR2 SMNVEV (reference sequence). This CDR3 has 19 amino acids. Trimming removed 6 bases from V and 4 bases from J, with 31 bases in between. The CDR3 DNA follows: TGTGCCAGCAGCCGGATTGGCGCGGGACGCCGGGGGATAGATTACGAGCAGTACTTC. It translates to CASSRIGAGRRGIDYEQYF.

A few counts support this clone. CDR3 sequence: CAWSERPRGTEAFF. DNA for the CDR3: TGTGCCTGGAGTGAGCGGCCCCGAGGGACTGAAGCTTTCTTT. This chain connects TRBV30 to TRBJ1-1; D not resolved. The V gene lost 1 base and the J gene lost 5 bases, with 14 bases spanning the gap. Germline V lookup: CDR1 GTSNPN, CDR2 SVGIG (reference sequence). There are 14 residues in the CDR3.

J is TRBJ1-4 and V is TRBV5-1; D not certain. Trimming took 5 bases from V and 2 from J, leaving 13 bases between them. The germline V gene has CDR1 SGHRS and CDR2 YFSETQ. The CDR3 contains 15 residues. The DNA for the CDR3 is TGCGCCAGCAGAGGCGATGGGAGGACTAATGAAAAACTGTTTTTT. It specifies CASRGDGRTNEKLFF.

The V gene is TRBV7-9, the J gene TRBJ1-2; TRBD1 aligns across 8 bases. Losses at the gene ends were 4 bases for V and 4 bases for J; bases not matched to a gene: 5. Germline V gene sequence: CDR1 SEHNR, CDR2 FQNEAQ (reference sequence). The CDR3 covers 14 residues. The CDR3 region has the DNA TGTGCCAGCAGCTCCGGGACAGGTTTCTATGGCTACACCTTC. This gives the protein CASSSGTGFYGYTF.

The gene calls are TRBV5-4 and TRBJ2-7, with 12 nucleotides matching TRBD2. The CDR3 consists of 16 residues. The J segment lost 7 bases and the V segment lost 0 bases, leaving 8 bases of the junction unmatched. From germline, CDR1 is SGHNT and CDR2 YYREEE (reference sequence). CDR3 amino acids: CASSLDPSGRAWEQYF. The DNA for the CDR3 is TGTGCCAGCAGCTTGGATCCTAGCGGGAGGGCCTGGGAGCAGTACTTC.

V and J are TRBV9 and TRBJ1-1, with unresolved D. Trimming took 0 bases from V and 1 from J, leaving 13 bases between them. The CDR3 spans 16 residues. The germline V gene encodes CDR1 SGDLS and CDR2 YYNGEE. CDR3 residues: CASSVGWAASNTEAFF. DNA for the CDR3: TGTGCCAGCAGCGTAGGGTGGGCAGCCTCGAACACTGAAGCTTTCTTT.